This record looks at one T cell receptor (beta chain) sequence and its context. Its antigen is not identified. This entry belongs to a study of shared clonotypes between healthy human individuals. Whole-study results and caveats: It was anticipated that sequencing depth would influence how many clonotypes donors shared. A reduction in generation probabilities was seen for non-shared clonotypes relative to those shared by all four donors.

The table came from immunoSEQ multiplex PCR; TCRdb's copy has only in-frame clones and leaves some out. The table shows under 550,000 clones, with 90% to 97% occurring only once. The CDR3 is 15 amino acids. J was trimmed by 4 bases and V by 6 bases; bases with no gene match: 9. Germline CDR1 MNHEY, CDR2 SVGAGI. Sequencing input: naive CD4+ T cells sorted from blood. The subset was: CD45RA+ positively selected. J is TRBJ2-1 and V is TRBV6-5, with 7 bases aligning to TRBD2. The TCR comes from a woman in her twenties or thirties in good health. CDR3 loop: CASRSGAGAYNEQFF. The CDR3 DNA follows: TGTGCCAGCAGAAGTGGGGCGGGAGCGTACAATGAGCAGTTCTTC.